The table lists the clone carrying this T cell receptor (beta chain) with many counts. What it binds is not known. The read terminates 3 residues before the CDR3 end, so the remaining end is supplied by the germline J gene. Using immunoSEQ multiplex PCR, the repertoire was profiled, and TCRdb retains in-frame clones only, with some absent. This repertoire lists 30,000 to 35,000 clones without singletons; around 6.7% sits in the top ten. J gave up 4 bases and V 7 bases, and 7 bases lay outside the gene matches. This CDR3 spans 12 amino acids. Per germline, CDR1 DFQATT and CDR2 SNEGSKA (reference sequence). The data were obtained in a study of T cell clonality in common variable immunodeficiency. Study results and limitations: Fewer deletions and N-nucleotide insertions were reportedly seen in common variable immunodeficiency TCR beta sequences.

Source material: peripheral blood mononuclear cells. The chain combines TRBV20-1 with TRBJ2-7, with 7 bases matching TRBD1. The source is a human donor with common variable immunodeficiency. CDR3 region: CSVGQLNYEQYF. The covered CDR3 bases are TGCAGTGTGGGACAGTTGAATTACGAG.